This TCR beta chain was retrieved from a study of blood T cells in healthy people across ages (dated by TCRdb to about 2015). A note on the overall study: In model experiments, template switching captured roughly one uniquely barcoded TCR beta cDNA molecule for every two T cells. The donors were split into four age groups: young (average about 15 years), middle-aged (roughly 39), aged (over 55) and long-lived (under 85). The study measured age-related changes in TCR beta repertoire diversity using deep sequencing normalized with unique cDNA molecular identifiers. The study analyzed two additional independent replicas of 1 million unique cDNA reads from the same blood draw for two donors, one aged 18 to 30 and one aged 80 or older. To avoid experimental bias, donors of different ages were randomly spread across the sequencing lanes. General findings and caveats noted by the study authors: Estimates of total diversity based on one million sequenced T cells were regarded as lower bounds and as underestimates. As age increased, observed TCR beta diversity per million T cells dropped in a roughly linear way, and a significant reduction was already evident by age approximately 40. Compared with the aged group, the long-lived group had more naive CD4+ T cells, fewer expanded clones and increased TCR diversity, a pattern suggesting age selection. The CMV infection status of donors was not known, potentially confounding age-related changes in expanded clonotypes. Bulk unsorted PBMC profiling prevented conclusive comparison of naive and antigen-experienced compartments. The percentage of naive T cells measured by flow cytometry correlated strongly with observed TCR beta diversity.

Donors were approximately 42 systemically healthy Caucasian individuals from Russia aged roughly 6 to 95 years. Around 10 milliliters of peripheral blood were collected from each donor into EDTA-treated Vacutainer tubes. PBMCs were isolated by Ficoll-Paque density-gradient centrifugation, with at least 7 million obtained per sample. Trizol reagent was used to extract total RNA from PBMCs, with at least 5.5 micrograms per sample. The percentages of naive CD45RAhigh/CD27high T cells were determined by flow cytometry on a PBMC aliquot from every donor. The library came from 5' RACE. Sequencer: Illumina HiSeq 2500. A second PCR of roughly 6 to 11 cycles was run with a J-beta primer mix and a sample-barcoded 5' primer. A template-switch 5' adaptor carrying 12 random nucleotides introduced a unique molecular identifier onto each TCR beta cDNA molecule. Each sample yielded at least 2.5 million CDR3-containing paired-end reads. The Mint cDNA synthesis kit, primed by a TRBC-specific oligonucleotide, was used to synthesize first-strand cDNA from all RNA. Following uracil-DNA glycosylase treatment, a first 18-cycle PCR with universal primers M1SS and BC2_uni_R was performed on all cDNA. On the authors' methods: For normalization, 1 million high-quality reads were randomly selected from each sample, with every read carrying a distinct molecular identifier. Instead of being binned into consensus sequences, reads that shared molecular identifiers were thrown out. MiTCR, set to a Q25 quality threshold and the strictest error-elimination algorithm, was used for CDR3 identification, clonotype clustering and error correction. A nonparametric unseen species model using Euler transformation provided a lower-bound estimate of total TCR beta diversity. The public reads were quality trimmed at Q25 with fastp and then assembled into clones with MiXCR by TCRdb, keeping productive beta chains. Merged by CDR3 protein, the rows form single entries marked with the most common genes and DNA. TCRdb's processing, not the authors' own work, is the source of the V and J calls. The sample contains roughly 680,000 distinct CDR3 sequences, over 40% of them found a single time. The ten largest make up about 14% of the sample.

This clonotype has just one count. Its antigen target is currently unknown. There are no base qualities to consult, and no much larger clone falls within one base. One read alone makes for weak evidence. CDR1 and CDR2 are read off the germline V gene as MDHEN and SYDVKM. The CDR3 spans 16 residues, from the cysteine through the phenylalanine. The only DNA kept is the CDR3, 48 bases in frame from the first base. After removal of 7 bases from V and 0 bases from J, the junction retains 8 bases not matched to a gene. The receptor was isolated from a woman of 80 years or more in good health. Here the chain combines TRBV28 and TRBJ2-1, with 8 bases matching TRBD2. The sample consisted of blood. The DNA sequence is TGTGCCAGCACCCTACCTACTAGCGGCTCCTACAATGAGCAGTTCTTC. It specifies CASTLPTSGSYNEQFF.